These T cell receptor beta chains were read from a single sample in a study of blood T cell repertoires in COVID-19. The data were produced by immunoSEQ multiplex PCR, yet TCRdb's version contains in-frame clones alone and is incomplete. The repertoire has fewer than 150,000 clones, roughly nine tenths of them found once; the top ten carry 7.9%. Sequenced: peripheral blood. Receptors originate from a man in his 70s who had recovered from COVID-19. Each CDR3 is given with its conserved first and last residue. Fields, in order: CDR3 length, D gene, clone size, V gene, J gene, CDR3 protein, CDR3 DNA. D genes are given only for firm matches. Some rows mark clone size as missing; the rest say once, few, many or name a class of expanded clone.

13	TRBD1	NA	TRBV20-1	TRBJ2-7	CSASEDRDYEQYF	TGCAGTGCTAGTGAGGACAGGGACTACGAGCAGTACTTC
13	TRBD2	NA	TRBV12-3/TRBV12-4	TRBJ2-1	CASRSGRLHEQFF	TGTGCCAGCAGGAGCGGGAGATTGCATGAGCAGTTCTTC
15	TRBD2	NA	TRBV5-4	TRBJ2-5	CASSSPGGKRETQYF	TGTGCCAGCAGCTCGCCCGGGGGGAAGCGGGAGACCCAGTACTTC
14	TRBD1	once	TRBV16	TRBJ1-2	CASSRQGRNYGYTF	TGTGCCAGCAGCCGACAGGGAAGGAACTATGGCTACACCTTC
12	NA	NA	TRBV5-5	TRBJ2-7	CASSLNGYEQYF	TGTGCCAGCAGCTTGAACGGGTACGAGCAGTACTTC
15	NA	NA	TRBV29-1	TRBJ1-2	CSVDAGPLGAGGYTF	TGCAGCGTTGATGCCGGGCCCCTGGGCGCGGGTGGCTACACCTTC
14	TRBD2	few	TRBV19	TRBJ2-2	CASSQAGDTGELFF	TGTGCCAGTAGCCAAGCGGGAGACACCGGGGAGCTGTTTTTT
13	TRBD2	NA	TRBV19	TRBJ2-1	CASSSWTSREQFF	TGTGCCAGTAGTAGCTGGACTAGTCGGGAGCAGTTCTTC
16	TRBD2	NA	TRBV27	TRBJ2-2	CASSLPGGRGTGELFF	TGTGCCAGCAGTTTACCGGGGGGGAGGGGCACCGGGGAGCTGTTTTTT
14	TRBD1	once	TRBV10-2	TRBJ2-2	CASSWDSNTGELFF	TGCGCCAGCAGTTGGGACAGCAACACCGGGGAGCTGTTTTTT
13	NA	NA	TRBV5-1	TRBJ2-3	CASRRSGADTQYF	TGCGCCAGCAGAAGGTCAGGGGCAGATACGCAGTATTTT